The 13 T cell receptor beta chains given below trace back to one sample, sequenced in a study of long-term antiretroviral therapy in people with HIV. A v3.0 immunoSEQ assay was performed at survey level. Generated by immunoSEQ multiplex PCR, the TCRdb table keeps only in-frame clones and is missing some. The sample gives some 21,000 clones, roughly 84% of which show up once; around 8.6% is in the top ten. The specimen was unsorted PBMCs, collected 0.2 years before starting antiretroviral therapy. Receptors were obtained from a man aged 18-30 years with HIV.

The chain uses TRBV30 and TRBJ2-6; D unresolved. The V end lost 0 bases, the J end lost 2 bases, and 5 bases lay between the germline ends. Germline V lookup: CDR1 GTSNPN, CDR2 SVGIG (reference sequence). The CDR3 sequence is 14 residues long. CDR3 DNA sequence: TGTGCCTGGAGTGTGAATGCTGGGGCCAACGTCCTGACTTTC. Its protein is CAWSVNAGANVLTF.

The gene calls are TRBV7-9 and TRBJ2-5; D gene uncertain. Trimming pared 3 bases from V and 4 bases from J, leaving 6 bases between. The CDR3 consists of 12 residues. Germline V gives CDR1 SEHNR, CDR2 FQNEAQ (reference sequence). The CDR3 loop is CASSFLVETQYF. The CDR3 DNA sequence: TGTGCCAGCAGCTTTCTGGTAGAGACCCAGTACTTC.

This clone was counted between two and nine times. V is TRBV9 and J is TRBJ2-1; D is perhaps TRBD2 (6 bases). Trimming took 5 bases from V and 8 from J, leaving 17 bases between them. This CDR3 region has 14 residues. Germline V lookup: CDR1 SGDLS, CDR2 YYNGEE. CDR3 sequence reads: CASSAWGVKDEQFF. DNA of the CDR3: TGTGCCAGCAGTGCCTGGGGGGTCAAGGATGAGCAGTTCTTC. The full variable domain, with the rest looked up from reference TRBV9 and TRBJ2-1, is DSGVTQTPKHLITATGQRVTLRCSPRSGDLSVYWYQQSLDQGLQFLIQYYNGEERAKGNILERFSAQQFPDLHSELNLSSLELGDSALYFCASSAWGVKDEQFFGPGTRLTVL.

This clone turned up a few times. This chain joins TRBV5-4 and TRBJ2-7; D possibly corresponds to TRBD1 (5 bases). CDR1 and CDR2 from the germline V gene are SGHNT and YYREEE (reference sequence). The CDR3 is made up of 15 amino acids. V was trimmed by 2 bases and J by 3 bases, leaving 15 bases between them. The CDR3 region is CASSLGATTFYEQYF. In DNA, the CDR3 is TGTGCCAGCAGCTTAGGGGCTACGACCTTCTACGAGCAGTACTTC.

The DNA for the CDR3 is TGTGCCACCAGCCCTGACAGAACCCAGTTCGGCTACACCTTC. It yields the protein CATSPDRTQFGYTF. The J gene is TRBJ1-2, the V gene TRBV15, with D perhaps matching TRBD1 (5 bases). The CDR3 contains 14 residues. V lost 5 bases, J lost 8 bases, and 18 bases lay in between. CDR1 and CDR2 (germline): LNHNV, YYDKDF (reference sequence). Full variable domain (outside the CDR3, taken from reference TRBV15 and TRBJ1-2): DAMVIQNPRYQVTQFGKPVTLSCSQTLNHNVMYWYQQKSSQAPKLLFHYYDKDFNNEADTPDNFQSRRPNTSFCFLDIRSPGLGDTAMYLCATSPDRTQFGYTFGSGTRLTVV.

The chain is built from TRBV7-3 and TRBJ1-1; perhaps TRBD1 as D (6 bases). CDR1 SGHTA and CDR2 FQGTGA come from the germline V gene. Trimming removed 1 base at V and 3 bases at J, with 12 bases between. The CDR3 length is 15 residues. The CDR3 sequence: CASSLRGPGDTEAFF. The CDR3, as DNA: TGTGCCAGCAGCTTAAGGGGGCCGGGAGACACTGAAGCTTTCTTT. Variable domain in full (rest from reference TRBV7-3 and TRBJ1-1): GAGVSQTPSNKVTEKGKYVELRCDPISGHTALYWYRQSLGQGPEFLIYFQGTGAADDSGLPNDRFFAVRPEGSVSTLKIQRTERGDSAVYLCASSLRGPGDTEAFFGQGTRLTVV.

The chain recombines TRBV10-2 with TRBJ1-5; D gene ambiguous. CDR1 WSHSY and CDR2 SAAADI come from the germline V gene. The V and J ends lost 0 bases and 9 bases respectively, with 15 bases between them. CDR3 size: 15 residues. The chain's CDR3 is CASSESRDTRTPQHF. The CDR3 DNA is TGCGCCAGCAGTGAGTCGCGAGACACTCGAACGCCCCAGCATTTT.

The chain joins TRBV4-3 to TRBJ1-1; D is uncertain. The germline gives CDR1 LGHNA, CDR2 YSLEER. The CDR3 loop spans 15 amino acids. V was clipped by 3 bases and J by 0 bases, with 11 bases between them. This chain's CDR3 is CASSHIGRMNTEAFF. The CDR3 nucleotides are TGCGCCAGCAGCCACATAGGACGGATGAACACTGAAGCTTTCTTT.

The chain is built from TRBV5-8 and TRBJ1-6; D gene unclear. V lost 7 bases, J lost 16 bases, and 18 bases lay in between. Germline-derived CDR1 and CDR2 are SGHTS and YDEGEE. CDR3 length: 12 amino acids. CDR3 DNA: TGTGCCAGCGTACCAGGACTTGGAACGCTCCACTTT. It codes for CASVPGLGTLHF.

This sequence joins TRBV27 and TRBJ1-5, with 10 bases matching TRBD1. Trimming cost V 8 bases and J 6 bases; bases outside gene matches: 10. CDR1 is MNHEY and CDR2 is SMNVEV in the germline V gene (reference sequence). The CDR3 runs 15 residues. In DNA, the CDR3 is TGTGCCAGCGGCCTGACAGGGGGCGCGGTTCAGCCCCAGCATTTT. Its translation: CASGLTGGAVQPQHF.

The chain is built from TRBV18 and TRBJ1-3; D unclear. CDR3 length: 16 residues. The germline V gene has CDR1 KGHSH and CDR2 LQKENI. Deletions cut 3 bases from V and 5 bases from J, with 17 bases between. CDR3 amino acids: CASSPVGTEKRNTIYF. The CDR3 nucleotides are TGTGCCAGCTCACCGGTGGGAACAGAGAAAAGAAACACCATATATTTT.

The rearrangement uses TRBV7-8 and TRBJ1-3, with D unclear. Between the trimmed V and J ends, which lost 5 bases and 3 bases, there was a span of 20 bases. Per germline, CDR1 SGHVS and CDR2 FQNEAQ. The CDR3 length is 17 residues. CDR3 sequence reads: CASSPRGPPGGGNTIYF. CDR3 nucleotide sequence: TGTGCCAGCAGCCCCCGCGGGCCTCCGGGCGGTGGAAACACCATATATTTT.

The chain employs TRBV5-1 and TRBJ2-7; possibly TRBD1 or TRBD2 for D (7 bases each). The germline gives CDR1 SGHRS, CDR2 YFSETQ. Deletions cut 5 bases from V and 5 bases from J, with 17 bases between. CDR3 length: 14 amino acids. The CDR3 DNA reads as TGCGCCAGCAGTTCGGACAGGCGGGAGAACGAGCAGTACTTC. Residues: CASSSDRRENEQYF.